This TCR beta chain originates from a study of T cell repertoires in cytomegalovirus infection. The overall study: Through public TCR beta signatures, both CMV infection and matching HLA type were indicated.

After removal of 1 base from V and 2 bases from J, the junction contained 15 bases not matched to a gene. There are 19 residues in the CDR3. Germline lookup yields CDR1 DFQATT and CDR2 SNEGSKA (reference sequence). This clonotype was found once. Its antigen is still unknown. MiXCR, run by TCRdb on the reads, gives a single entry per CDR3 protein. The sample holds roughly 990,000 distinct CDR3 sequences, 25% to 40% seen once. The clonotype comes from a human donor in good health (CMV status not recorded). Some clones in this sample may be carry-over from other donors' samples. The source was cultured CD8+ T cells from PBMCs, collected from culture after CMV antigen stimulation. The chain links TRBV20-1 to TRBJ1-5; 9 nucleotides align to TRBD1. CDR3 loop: CSARVPGEYRGPGNQPQHF. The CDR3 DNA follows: TGCAGTGCTAGAGTTCCAGGGGAGTACAGGGGGCCGGGCAATCAGCCCCAGCATTTT.